The 18 T cell receptor beta chains below were found in one sample sequenced in a study of control samples from healthy donors and cancer patients. Generated by immunoSEQ multiplex PCR, the TCRdb table keeps only in-frame clones and is missing some. Among around 80,000 clones listed, around 93% were seen once. The specimen was blood. The receptors come from a woman aged 30 to 39 in good health.

CDR3 nucleotide sequence: TGTGCCACCAGCAGAGAAACAGGGCTGAACACTGAAGCTTTCTTT. Translation: CATSRETGLNTEAFF. This rearrangement joins TRBV15 to TRBJ1-1, with TRBD1 as a possible D gene (6 bases). The V gene's germline CDR1 is LNHNV and CDR2 YYDKDF (reference sequence). Trimming cost V 0 bases and J 0 bases, with 8 bases left between them. This CDR3 has 15 amino acids.

The CDR3: CASSYGSSSGNTIYF. The CDR3 bases are TGTGCCAGCAGTTACGGGTCGAGCTCTGGAAACACCATATATTTT. The chain links TRBV6-6 to TRBJ1-3, with D hard to call. The germline gives CDR1 MNHNY, CDR2 SVGAGI (reference sequence). The V end lost 2 bases, the J end lost 0 bases, and 8 bases lay between the germline ends. The CDR3 contains 15 residues.

This chain links TRBV28 with TRBJ1-6; no firm D call. Germline CDR1 MDHEN, CDR2 SYDVKM. The CDR3 contains 13 residues. V was shortened by 6 bases and J by 7 bases, with 10 bases between the two germline ends. Here the CDR3 reads CASREQTNSPLHF. For the CDR3, the DNA is TGTGCCAGCAGGGAACAAACAAATTCACCCCTCCACTTT.

This clone was detected a few times. The V call is TRBV11-2, the J call TRBJ2-7; D uncertain. Trimming pared 7 bases from V and 5 bases from J, leaving 15 bases between. CDR1 is SGHAT and CDR2 is FQNNGV in the germline V gene. The CDR3 loop spans 13 amino acids. The CDR3 DNA is TGTGCCAGCACCCGCCGATTTTCCCACGAGCAGTACTTC. Translated, it gives CASTRRFSHEQYF.

The chain employs TRBV4-1 and TRBJ1-1, with 7 bases aligning to TRBD1. The V segment lost 4 bases and the J segment 5 bases; nucleotides outside the gene matches: 4. The CDR3 contains 13 residues. Germline V CDR1 and CDR2: MGHRA, YSYEKL. CDR3 bases: TGCGCCAGCAGCCGTTCAGGGGGAACTGAAGCTTTCTTT. Translated: CASSRSGGTEAFF.

The V gene is TRBV9, the J gene TRBJ2-5, with 9 bases fitting TRBD2. CDR1 is SGDLS, CDR2 YYNGEE, per germline. This CDR3 has 17 residues. After removal of 5 bases from V and 5 bases from J, the junction contained 16 bases not matched to a gene. The CDR3 DNA sequence: TGTGCCAGCAGACTATCGGAGGGCGGGGGGGCTAGTGAGACCCAGTACTTC. Its translation is CASRLSEGGGASETQYF.

V gene TRBV19 combines with J gene TRBJ1-1, with D hard to call. CDR1 LNHDA and CDR2 SQIVND come from the germline V gene (reference sequence). This CDR3 has 11 residues. Between the trimmed V and J ends, which lost 5 bases and 10 bases, there was a span of 11 bases. For the CDR3, the DNA is TGTGCCAGTAGTTCTCCCGGAGGAGCTTTCTTT. It yields the protein CASSSPGGAFF.

The chain uses TRBV6-5 and TRBJ2-1; D uncertain. The germline gives CDR1 MNHEY, CDR2 SVGAGI. Trimming removed 1 base at V and 0 bases at J, with 4 bases between. The CDR3 covers 14 residues. In nucleotides, the CDR3 is TGTGCCAGCAGTTACTGGAGCTCCTACAATGAGCAGTTCTTC. Its protein is CASSYWSSYNEQFF.

The chain combines TRBV19 with TRBJ1-1, with D perhaps matching TRBD1 (5 bases). Trimming shortened V by 3 bases and J by 1 base, and 9 bases separated the two germline ends. Germline loops: CDR1 LNHDA, CDR2 SQIVND (reference sequence). This CDR3 spans 14 amino acids. This CDR3 is CASSIDSSNTEAFF. The DNA for the CDR3 is TGTGCCAGTAGTATCGACAGCTCGAACACTGAAGCTTTCTTT. Full variable domain (outside the CDR3, taken from reference TRBV19 and TRBJ1-1): DGGITQSPKYLFRKEGQNVTLSCEQNLNHDAMYWYRQDPGQGLRLIYYSQIVNDFQKGDIAEGYSVSREKKESFPLTVTSAQKNPTAFYLCASSIDSSNTEAFFGQGTRLTVV.

The chain carries TRBV18 and TRBJ1-6; D perhaps matches TRBD1 (6 bases). Germline CDR1 KGHSH, CDR2 LQKENI. The CDR3 length is 14 residues. The ends were cut back, 5 bases at V and 6 bases at J, with 11 bases in the middle. CDR3 nucleotides: TGTGCCAGCTCAAAGGACAGAGTTAATTCACCCCTCCACTTT. Amino acid sequence: CASSKDRVNSPLHF. The entire variable domain, with the rest obtained from reference TRBV18 and TRBJ1-6, is as follows: NAGVMQNPRHLVRRRGQEARLRCSPMKGHSHVYWYRQLPEEGLKFMVYLQKENIIDESGMPKERFSAEFPKEGPSILRIQQVVRGDSAAYFCASSKDRVNSPLHFGNGTRLTVT.

This chain links TRBV27 with TRBJ2-2, with TRBD2 identical over 11 bases. CDR1 is MNHEY and CDR2 is SMNVEV in the germline V gene (reference sequence). The CDR3 sequence is 14 residues long. V was clipped by 10 bases and J by 2 bases; unmatched bases: 3. The CDR3 is CATLAGGNTGELFF. DNA of the CDR3: TGTGCCACTCTAGCGGGGGGAAACACCGGGGAGCTGTTTTTT.

The rearrangement joins TRBV3-1 (or the pseudogene TRBV3-2) to TRBJ1-2; D is unclear. CDR1 and CDR2 from the germline V gene are LGHDT and YNNKEL (reference sequence). The CDR3 runs 14 residues. V was trimmed by 4 bases and J by 8 bases, leaving 17 bases between them. DNA for the CDR3: TGTGCCAGCAGCCCGGCGGATGGGCGCGGCGGCTACACCTTC. It codes for CASSPADGRGGYTF.

The gene calls are TRBV4-1 and TRBJ1-4, with D unresolved. This CDR3 spans 14 amino acids. Looked up from germline, CDR1 is MGHRA and CDR2 is YSYEKL. The V end was cut by 3 bases, the J end by 4 bases, with 9 bases between. CDR3 in amino acids: CASSQAGVNEKLFF. The DNA of the CDR3 is TGCGCCAGCAGCCAGGCGGGTGTTAATGAAAAACTGTTTTTT.

This chain joins TRBV5-1 and TRBJ2-3; 7 positions agree with TRBD1. CDR3 length: 14 residues. V shed 4 bases and J 0 bases; nucleotides not matched to a gene: 2. Germline-derived CDR1 and CDR2 are SGHRS and YFSETQ. CDR3 nucleotides: TGCGCCAGCAGCCGGGACAGCAGCACAGATACGCAGTATTTT. Its protein is CASSRDSSTDTQYF.

The chain recombines TRBV5-4 with TRBJ2-3, with 8 bases lining up with TRBD1. Germline V lookup: CDR1 SGHNT, CDR2 YYREEE (reference sequence). This CDR3 region has 16 residues. V was clipped by 4 bases and J by 3 bases; unmatched bases: 10. The DNA for the CDR3 is TGTGCCAGCAGCCGCGCCGGGACAGGAGGGACAGATACGCAGTATTTT. It codes for CASSRAGTGGTDTQYF.

The rearrangement links TRBV9 to TRBJ1-1; D gene ambiguous. V was shortened by 2 bases and J by 2 bases, with 7 bases between the two germline ends. Germline V gene data show CDR1 as SGDLS and CDR2 as YYNGEE. This CDR3 has 13 residues. CDR3 coding DNA: TGTGCCAGCAGCGTGGCAGGTAACACTGAAGCTTTCTTT. Its protein product is CASSVAGNTEAFF. Drawing the rest from reference TRBV9 and TRBJ1-1, the complete variable domain is DSGVTQTPKHLITATGQRVTLRCSPRSGDLSVYWYQQSLDQGLQFLIQYYNGEERAKGNILERFSAQQFPDLHSELNLSSLELGDSALYFCASSVAGNTEAFFGQGTRLTVV.

The chain links TRBV10-3 to TRBJ1-6, with D hard to call. V was trimmed by 10 bases and J by 5 bases, leaving 12 bases between them. The CDR3 has 13 amino acids. Germline V gives CDR1 ENHRY, CDR2 SYGVKD. Written as DNA, the CDR3 is TGTGCCAACACCGCGGGGAATAATTCACCCCTCCACTTT. Translated, it gives CANTAGNNSPLHF.

The chain joins TRBV3-1 (or the pseudogene TRBV3-2) to TRBJ2-2; 8 bases map to TRBD2. From germline, CDR1 is LGHDT and CDR2 YNNKEL (reference sequence). The CDR3 runs to 16 residues. The V segment lost 5 bases and the J segment 4 bases; nucleotides outside the gene matches: 9. CDR3 sequence reads: CASSWDSLAGTGELFF. The CDR3 coding sequence is TGTGCCAGCAGCTGGGATAGCCTAGCGGGCACCGGGGAGCTGTTTTTT.